This T cell receptor (beta chain) was sequenced during a study of T cells in localized non-small cell lung cancer (TCRdb year 2020). At the level of the whole study: The study examined T cell repertoires in roughly 240 patients with early-stage NSCLC and compared tumors with uninvolved tumor-adjacent lungs. The cohort comprised approximately 240 treatment-naïve NSCLC patients with resected, localized lung tumors. The mean age of the NSCLC patients was about 64 years, with 120 to 150 men and around 100 women.

At diagnosis, peripheral blood, uninvolved tumor-adjacent lung and tumor were collected and were preserved as a mix of fresh-frozen and FFPE material. For TCR repertoire profiling, the blood samples were analyzed as peripheral blood mononuclear cells. Study-wide findings and limitations: A median of roughly 50 of the top 100 tumor clones turned up in the paired uninvolved adjacent lung, and 25 to 30 of those clones also ranked among the top 100 of that same adjacent lung. Uninvolved tumor-adjacent lung showed the highest T cell clonality, higher than tumor, which suggests more focused antigenic responses in the uninvolved tumor-adjacent lung. Longer overall survival was associated with higher blood T cell density, whereas shorter survival was associated with higher adjacent-lung clonality. Because the study design was exploratory, TCR variables were selected using unadjusted p-values without false-discovery rate correction. Because multi-region tumor sequencing was not done, intratumor heterogeneity could not be ruled out.

V is cut back by 0 bases and J by 3 bases, with 13 bases in the junction unmatched. CDR1 and CDR2 (LNHDA, SQIVND) derive from the germline V gene (reference sequence). Reading from cysteine to phenylalanine, the CDR3 counts 19 amino acids. CDR3 DNA is the only sequence kept; it has 57 bases, read in frame from the first base. The immunoSEQ Assay was used to sequence TCR beta CDR3 regions from DNA. Under the source paper's analysis protocol: To compute T cell density, TCR beta template counts were normalized to usable DNA, which was estimated by amplifying housekeeping genes. The preseqR package was used to estimate richness by extrapolating to 400,000 templates for PBMC samples and to 120,000 templates for tissue samples. Clonality was defined by subtracting Pielou's evenness from one. Tissue-enriched TCRs were identified by differential abundance testing using productive amino-acid clonotypes, minimum total count 5 and alpha 0.1. The Jaccard Index and the Morisita Overlap Index were used to measure how much the repertoires overlapped between compartments. TCR beta CDR3s were clustered by GLIPH together with public tetramer-defined viral CDR3s, and at least three viral sequences plus V-gene enrichment were required for viral motifs. Drawn from immuneACCESS, this table holds only the in-frame rearrangements with V and J called that TCRdb kept. Clones are partly lost; checked studies trace under half to an unresolved V gene and leave the rest unexplained. That table is the source of V, J and clone size, and D and trimming were worked out from the DNA. In this sample the table shows about 74,000 clones, approximately 88% of which occur a single time. Together, the top ten hold 1% to 1.5% of the sample.

As regards this clone: Its specific antigen is unknown. One base away there is no much larger clone; base qualities are not given.

Specimen: peripheral blood, collected before any cancer treatment. The sequence links TRBV19 to TRBJ2-3, and 9 junctional nucleotides match TRBD2. The clonotype was recovered from a female donor of 60 years or more with stage I lung adenocarcinoma. The CDR3: CASSIDEEAGGVSTDTQYF. In nucleotides, the sequence is TGTGCCAGTAGTATAGATGAGGAAGCGGGGGGCGTTTCGACAGATACGCAGTATTTT.